This record concerns one T cell receptor (beta chain) sequence. Its specificity is unknown. Germline lookup yields CDR1 SGHTA and CDR2 FQGNSA. This CDR3 is 16 amino acids long. Trimming removed 5 bases at V and 3 bases at J, with 19 bases between. The sample is drawn from a study of blood T cells in healthy people across ages. At the level of the study: Through template switching, about one barcoded beta molecule was captured per two T cells, as measured in model experiments.

The study's findings and limits: Estimated diversity, derived from one million T cells, was regarded as an underestimate. The CMV status of each donor remained undetermined, and this could have confounded shifts in expanded clonotypes.

The authors ran a second PCR of about 7 to 12 cycles using a sample-barcoded 5' primer and a J-beta primer mix. TCRdb redid the calling of the 5' RACE reads with MiXCR, one entry per CDR3 protein. The table has about 640,000 distinct CDR3 sequences, roughly 50% seen once. Sequenced: blood. This receptor was identified in a man between 60 and 70 years old in good health. The chain uses TRBV7-2 and TRBJ1-2; D is possibly TRBD1 (5 bases). CDR3 residues: CASSPRNGGLDYGYTF. CDR3 coding DNA: TGTGCCAGCAGCCCCCGAAACGGGGGATTGGACTATGGCTACACCTTC.